Sequencing of this T cell receptor (beta chain) was carried out in a study of T cell repertoires in cytomegalovirus infection. Background on the study: Public TCR beta signatures marked donors with CMV infection and the matching HLA.

A word on this clonotype: Its matching antigen is unknown.

TCRdb re-analysed the reads in MiXCR, keeping a single row per CDR3 protein. The data hold fewer than 950,000 distinct CDR3 sequences, with 32% observed a single time. Study-level findings and limits: HLA-C-restricted TCR beta clonotypes specific for CMV led the ex vivo response.

The V and J ends lost 4 bases and 0 bases respectively, with 7 bases between them. The CDR3 is 13 amino acids. CDR1 SEHNR and CDR2 FQNEAQ come from the germline V gene (reference sequence). This sequence joins TRBV7-9 and TRBJ2-7; no clear D. Material: cultured CD8+ T cells from PBMCs, obtained from culture after CMV antigen stimulation. This receptor was identified in a human donor in good health (CMV status not recorded). Some clones in this sample may be carry-over from other donors' samples. CDR3 nucleotide sequence: TGTGCCAGCAGCTCCTGGGACTCCTACGAGCAGTACTTC. It codes for CASSSWDSYEQYF.